This TCR beta chain was profiled in a study of cytomegalovirus exposure and HLA in healthy donors. Researchers ran the PCR with 60 Vbeta and 13 Jbeta primers. The table came from immunoSEQ multiplex PCR; TCRdb's copy has only in-frame clones and leaves some out. The data show 150,000 or so clones, more than 60% seen once. The sequence came from a man in his forties in good health and CMV-seropositive. The sample taken for sequencing was PBMCs.

DNA of the CDR3: TGTGCCAGTAGAGGACAGGGAATGAGTCAGCCCCAGCATTTT. Translation gives CASRGQGMSQPQHF. This chain connects TRBV19 to TRBJ1-5; TRBD1 matches 8 bases. Germline CDR1 LNHDA, CDR2 SQIVND (reference sequence). The CDR3 length is 14 residues. Trimming at V came to 6 bases and at J to 6 bases, leaving 7 bases not matched to a gene. Supplemented by reference TRBV19 and TRBJ1-5, the full variable domain reads DGGITQSPKYLFRKEGQNVTLSCEQNLNHDAMYWYRQDPGQGLRLIYYSQIVNDFQKGDIAEGYSVSREKKESFPLTVTSAQKNPTAFYLCASRGQGMSQPQHFGDGTRLSIL.